Sequencing of this TCR beta chain was carried out in a study of blood T cells in healthy people across ages. Study context: About one barcoded beta molecule per two T cells came from capture by template switching. Broader study findings: CMV status of donors was not determined, possibly confounding expanded clonotype changes.

Each sample provided at least 5.5 micrograms of extracted total RNA. Details on this clonotype: As yet, its antigen is unknown.

Between the trimmed V and J ends, which lost 6 bases and 7 bases, there was a span of 13 bases. The CDR3 totals 13 residues. Next came a second PCR, run for about 7 to 12 cycles, which used a sample-barcoded 5' primer along with a J-beta primer mix. TCRdb re-derived calls from the 5' RACE reads in MiXCR, one entry per CDR3 protein. There are hundreds of thousands of distinct CDR3 sequences in the sample; 56% occur only once, and around 25% lies in the top ten. The chain has TRBV12-3 or TRBV12-4 and TRBJ2-1; unclear D gene. The TCR was taken from a man aged 35 to 55 in good health. What was sequenced was blood. This chain's CDR3 is CASRQTNRNEQFF. CDR3 DNA: TGTGCCAGCAGACAGACAAATCGGAATGAGCAGTTCTTC.